This T cell receptor (beta chain) was recorded in a study of cytomegalovirus exposure and HLA in healthy donors. Though probably carrying unrecorded immune exposures, donors were nominally healthy at sampling. Losses at the gene ends were 4 bases for V and 9 bases for J; bases not matched to a gene: 6. The germline V gene encodes CDR1 MDHEN and CDR2 SYDVKM. The CDR3 covers 12 residues. Note on this clone: Its antigen remains unidentified.

Whole-study findings and limits: It was assumed in the presence/absence analyses that sequencing depth was roughly uniform across donors. Looking again later, the authors saw that most CMV-associated TCR beta chains seemed HLA-restricted. In a later analysis, TCR beta V- and J-gene trimming was associated with a missense DCLRE1C variant.

Amplification used 60 Vbeta primers and 13 Jbeta primers. Profiling relied on immunoSEQ multiplex PCR, and the TCRdb table lists in-frame clones only, not all of them. This sample carries 75,000 to 100,000 clones, roughly 74% of them seen once, and the ten largest clones take roughly an eighth. Material: PBMCs. The rearrangement links TRBV28 to TRBJ2-7; 7 nucleotides line up with TRBD2. This TCR came from a woman aged 70-85 years in good health and CMV-seropositive. CDR3 loop: CASSSPPGGQYF. The CDR3 bases are TGTGCCAGCAGTTCCCCCCCGGGGGGGCAGTACTTC.